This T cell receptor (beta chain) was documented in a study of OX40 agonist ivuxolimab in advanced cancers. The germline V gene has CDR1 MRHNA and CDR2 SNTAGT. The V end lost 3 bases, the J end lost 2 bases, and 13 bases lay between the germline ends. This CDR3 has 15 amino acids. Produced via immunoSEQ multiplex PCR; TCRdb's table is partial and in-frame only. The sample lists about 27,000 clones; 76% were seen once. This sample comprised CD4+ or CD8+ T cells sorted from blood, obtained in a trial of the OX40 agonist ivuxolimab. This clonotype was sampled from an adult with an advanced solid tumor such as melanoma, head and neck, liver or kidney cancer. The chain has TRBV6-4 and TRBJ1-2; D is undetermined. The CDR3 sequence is CASSDPTCINYGYTF. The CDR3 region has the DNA TGTGCCAGCAGTGATCCGACATGTATAAACTATGGCTACACCTTC.